The 18 T cell receptor beta chains given below trace back to one sample, sequenced in a study of T cells after yellow fever vaccination. Each CDR3 protein gets one entry after TCRdb re-called the 5' RACE reads with MiXCR. There are approximately 150,000 distinct CDR3 sequences in the sample; about 7.7% occur only once, and under 0.95% lies in the top ten. Sequencing was performed on CD4+ T cells sorted from PBMCs, taken 5 days after the yellow fever booster vaccination. These receptor sequences come from a man between 25 and 39 years old who received the YFV17D yellow fever vaccine.

In its sample, this clonotype was seen many times. The rearrangement uses TRBV5-1 and TRBJ2-3; D gene uncertain. Deletions cut 4 bases from V and 1 base from J, with 16 bases between. From germline, CDR1 is SGHRS and CDR2 YFSETQ. This CDR3 has 16 amino acids. The CDR3 loop is CASSPYRSSGTDTQYF. In nucleotides, the CDR3 is TGCGCCAGCAGCCCGTACCGGTCGAGTGGCACAGATACGCAGTATTTT.

This chain links TRBV7-8 with TRBJ2-1, with D unclear. CDR1 SGHVS and CDR2 FQNEAQ come from the germline V gene. V was cut by 0 bases and J by 2 bases, with 14 bases left in between. The CDR3 sequence is 17 residues long. This CDR3 is CASSLASTVGPYNEQFF. Here the CDR3 DNA reads TGTGCCAGCAGCTTAGCTTCGACGGTAGGGCCCTACAATGAGCAGTTCTTC.

This clonotype showed up many times. The gene calls are TRBV5-1 and TRBJ1-4, with unresolved D. The CDR3 runs to 15 residues. V was shortened by 4 bases and J by 4 bases, with 14 bases between the two germline ends. Germline CDR1 and CDR2: SGHRS and YFSETQ. The CDR3 bases are TGCGCCAGCAGCCCAAGCCAGGCGTATAATGAAAAACTGTTTTTT. This encodes CASSPSQAYNEKLFF.

This clonotype was counted ten times or more. The genes are TRBV28 and TRBJ2-6; 7 positions agree with TRBD2. The V gene's germline CDR1 is MDHEN and CDR2 SYDVKM. The CDR3 is 16 amino acids. V shed 10 bases, J shed 2 bases, and the junction held 11 bases outside the gene matches. The CDR3 loop is CATQGGRETGANVLTF. CDR3 sequence (DNA): TGTGCCACCCAGGGCGGGAGAGAGACTGGGGCCAACGTCCTGACTTTC.

This clonotype was observed at least ten times. The J gene is TRBJ1-5, the V gene TRBV20-1; tentatively, D is TRBD1 (6 bases). Between the trimmed V and J ends, which lost 6 bases and 2 bases, there was a span of 14 bases. The germline gives CDR1 DFQATT, CDR2 SNEGSKA (reference sequence). This CDR3 contains 14 residues. The CDR3 sequence: CSARPGAGNQPQHF. The CDR3 coding sequence is TGCAGTGCCCGTCCAGGGGCAGGCAATCAGCCCCAGCATTTT.

This clonotype has at least ten counts. CDR3: CSATGGDRVALAAGPPETQYF. The DNA for the CDR3 is TGCAGTGCTACCGGCGGGGACAGGGTCGCTCTAGCCGCTGGGCCCCCAGAGACCCAGTACTTC. V and J are TRBV20-1 and TRBJ2-5; 9 bases align to TRBD1. The germline V gene has CDR1 DFQATT and CDR2 SNEGSKA (reference sequence). This CDR3 is 21 amino acids long. J lost 4 bases, V lost 4 bases, and 28 bases had no gene match.

Remarks on this clonotype: With a much larger clone just one base away, this may be a read error. The rearrangement joins TRBV3-1 to TRBJ2-1; no clear D. The CDR3 has 12 residues. Germline V gives CDR1 LGHDT, CDR2 YNNKEL (reference sequence). The CDR3 here is CASSKDSNEQFF. CDR3 bases: TGTGCCAGCAGCAAAGATAGTAATGAGCAGTTCTTC.

This clonotype was seen a few times. The V call is TRBV29-1, the J call TRBJ2-7, with TRBD2 matching 7 bases. Germline trimming cut 2 bases from V and 8 bases from J; bases unmatched to any gene: 9. This CDR3 spans 13 amino acids. Germline CDR1 reads SQVTM; CDR2 reads ANQGSEA. CDR3 loop: CSVERERGGKQYF. The DNA of the CDR3 is TGCAGCGTTGAACGGGAGCGGGGAGGGAAGCAGTACTTC.

This clonotype showed up just a few times. The V call is TRBV20-1, the J call TRBJ1-6, with D unclear. Trimming pared 1 base from V and 8 bases from J, leaving 18 bases between. Germline assignment: CDR1 DFQATT and CDR2 SNEGSKA (reference sequence). The CDR3 has 16 residues. The CDR3 sequence is CSARVSSSSRDSPLHF. CDR3 sequence (DNA): TGCAGTGCTAGAGTCAGCAGCTCTAGCCGGGATTCACCCCTCCACTTT.

This clonotype came up many times. The chain carries TRBV6-2 or TRBV6-3 and TRBJ2-7, with TRBD2 matching over 11 bases. The CDR3 length is 17 residues. The germline CDR1 and CDR2 sequences are MNHEY and SVGEGT. With 4 bases clipped from V and 0 bases from J, the junction kept 8 bases outside the gene matches. CDR3 nucleotide sequence: TGTGCCAGCAGTTTTATTAGCGGGAGGGCCGCCTCCTACGAGCAGTACTTC. It translates to CASSFISGRAASYEQYF.

The sample holds many counts of this clonotype. The chain couples TRBV7-8 to TRBJ1-6, with no clear D. CDR1 and CDR2 from the germline V gene are SGHVS and FQNEAQ. Trimming removed 3 bases from V and 5 bases from J, with 11 bases in between. CDR3 length: 15 amino acids. CDR3 protein: CASSFTWTNNSPLHF. The CDR3 DNA reads as TGTGCCAGCAGCTTCACCTGGACCAATAATTCACCCCTCCACTTT.

The chain employs TRBV19 and TRBJ2-7; 9 bases fit TRBD1. The CDR3 sequence is 13 residues long. Trimming took 6 bases from V and 4 from J; bases not matched to a gene: 4. Germline V gene data show CDR1 as LNHDA and CDR2 as SQIVND (reference sequence). The CDR3: CASRGTGNYEQYF. The CDR3, as DNA: TGTGCCAGTAGGGGGACAGGGAATTACGAGCAGTACTTC.

Points on this clonotype: A single base separates this from a much larger clone, so it may be a read error. The J gene is TRBJ2-3, the V gene TRBV15, with D unresolved. V dropped 7 bases and J dropped 3 bases, with 14 bases sitting between them. This CDR3 comprises 14 residues. The germline CDR1 and CDR2 sequences are LNHNV and YYDKDF (reference sequence). CDR3 protein: CATKDGFGTDTQYF. The CDR3 region has the DNA TGTGCCACCAAGGATGGTTTCGGTACAGATACGCAGTATTTT.

In this sample, this clonotype turned up many times. V and J are TRBV6-2 or TRBV6-3 and TRBJ2-7, with 8 nucleotides matching TRBD1. V shed 5 bases, J shed 2 bases, and the junction held 20 bases outside the gene matches. Germline V CDR1 and CDR2: MNHEY, SVGEGT. This CDR3 comprises 19 residues. DNA of the CDR3: TGTGCCAGCAGTCCTACGCCACCGTCTTCCGGGACAGGAGCCTACGAGCAGTACTTC. This codes for CASSPTPPSSGTGAYEQYF.

This clonotype showed up many times. The rearrangement joins TRBV5-5 to TRBJ2-1, with 7 nucleotides matching TRBD2. V shed 4 bases, J shed 1 base, and the junction held 5 bases outside the gene matches. This CDR3 spans 15 amino acids. The germline gives CDR1 SGHKS, CDR2 YYEKEE (reference sequence). CDR3 amino acids: CASSHGGISYNEQFF. CDR3 nucleotide sequence: TGTGCCAGCAGCCACGGGGGGATTTCCTACAATGAGCAGTTCTTC. The whole variable domain, filled in from reference TRBV5-5 and TRBJ2-1, reads DAGVTQSPTHLIKTRGQQVTLRCSPISGHKSVSWYQQVLGQGPQFIFQYYEKEERGRGNFPDRFSARQFPNYSSELNVNALLLGDSALYLCASSHGGISYNEQFFGPGTRLTVL.

This clonotype was seen many times. This chain joins TRBV20-1 and TRBJ2-7; D is undetermined. Germline-derived CDR1 and CDR2 are DFQATT and SNEGSKA (reference sequence). This CDR3 comprises 14 residues. The V and J ends lost 3 bases and 3 bases respectively, with 15 bases between them. The DNA of the CDR3 is TGCAGTGCTAGCGTGGCAGACTCTTACTACGAGCAGTACTTC. The encoded protein is CSASVADSYYEQYF.

At least ten counts were recorded for this clonotype. The gene calls are TRBV20-1 and TRBJ1-5; D is ambiguous. Trimming pared 4 bases from V and 6 bases from J, leaving 16 bases between. Germline V gives CDR1 DFQATT, CDR2 SNEGSKA (reference sequence). This CDR3 has 14 amino acids. The CDR3 is CSAMGRASGQPQHF. CDR3 DNA: TGCAGTGCTATGGGTCGGGCCAGTGGTCAGCCCCAGCATTTT.

Notes on this clonotype: At one end, the junction sequence differs from germline, possibly due to a read error. This chain links TRBV4-1 with TRBJ2-7; possible D gene TRBD2, 5 bases. CDR3 length: 13 residues. CDR1 is MGHRA, CDR2 YSYEKL, per germline. The CDR3 loop reads CASSLGIEYEQYF. Written as DNA, the CDR3 is TGTGCCAGCAGCCTCGGGATCGAATACGAGCAGTACTTC.